This record looks at one T cell receptor (beta chain) sequence and its context. These data are taken from a study of blood T cell repertoires in COVID-19. About the research overall: PBMCs, B-cell-depleted T cells, or T cells provided the cDNA or gDNA that made up the material.

The V end lost 8 bases, the J end lost 7 bases, and 11 bases lay between the germline ends. Germline CDR1 is MGHRA and CDR2 is YSYEKL. The CDR3 runs 12 residues. Original analysis: By means of reference gene primer amplification, nucleated cell counts were estimated. Sequencing was performed with immunoSEQ multiplex PCR; in TCRdb, only in-frame clones are kept and a portion is missing. V and J calls and clone size follow that table, whereas D and trimming were derived from the DNA. The sample carries under 200,000 clones, around four fifths recorded once. The sequence was obtained from a woman in her seventies with COVID-19, enrolled during active disease. V gene TRBV4-1 combines with J gene TRBJ1-4, with D possibly being TRBD1 (5 bases). The sample taken for sequencing was peripheral blood. The CDR3 nucleotides are TGCGCCAGCCGGGGGGTTGGTGAAAAACTGTTTTTT. Protein: CASRGVGEKLFF.